The rows below give T cell receptor beta chains drawn from one sample of a study of PD-L1 blockade in urothelial cancer. Clones were sequenced by immunoSEQ multiplex PCR, and TCRdb holds only the in-frame ones, with some missing. Among approximately 51,000 clones listed, about 86% were seen once. The input for sequencing was PBMCs, taken around atezolizumab (anti-PD-L1) treatment. These receptors originate from a man in his sixties with urothelial cancer. The CDR3 runs from the conserved cysteine through the conserved F or W. D genes are given only for firm matches. Part of the rows lack a size; the others show once, few, many or a class for expanded clones.

CASSDTLTGGETQYF	TGTGCCAGCAGCGATACTTTAACAGGGGGAGAGACCCAGTACTTC	TRBV9	NA	TRBJ2-5	TRBD1
CASSTGGPPAFF	TGTGCCAGCTCAACAGGGGGCCCCCCAGCTTTCTTT	TRBV18	NA	TRBJ1-1	TRBD1
CASSGGTAITYEQYF	TGCGCCAGCAGCGGCGGGACAGCTATCACGTACGAGCAGTACTTC	TRBV5-1	NA	TRBJ2-7	NA
CASSQGTSVYYEQYF	TGCGCCAGCAGCCAAGGGACTAGCGTATACTACGAGCAGTACTTC	TRBV4-3	once	TRBJ2-7	TRBD2
CASTMRSLAFFVNNEQFF	TGTGCCAGCACCATGAGGAGCCTAGCTTTTTTTGTGAACAATGAGCAGTTCTTC	TRBV5-6	few	TRBJ2-1	NA
CASRKTGIREQYF	TGTGCCAGCAGAAAGACAGGGATCCGAGAGCAGTACTTC	TRBV28	NA	TRBJ2-7	TRBD1
CASSGQGDSPLHF	TGTGCCAGCTCAGGACAGGGAGATTCACCCCTCCACTTT	TRBV18	NA	TRBJ1-6	TRBD1
CASSSPGTDPYEQYF	TGTGCCAGCAGTTCACCCGGGACAGACCCCTACGAGCAGTACTTC	TRBV27	NA	TRBJ2-7	TRBD1
CASSDVAGADGELFF	TGCGCCAGCAGTGATGTAGCGGGAGCGGACGGGGAGCTGTTTTTT	TRBV10-1	NA	TRBJ2-2	TRBD2
CASSESGLALGAYEQYF	TGCGCCAGCAGTGAGTCCGGACTAGCCTTAGGCGCCTACGAGCAGTACTTC	TRBV10-2	NA	TRBJ2-7	TRBD2
CASSTSDSNQPQHF	TGTGCCAGCAGCACATCGGACAGTAATCAGCCCCAGCATTTT	TRBV7-9	NA	TRBJ1-5	NA
CATNTGTSGAPYQETQYF	TGTGCCACCAACACCGGGACTAGCGGGGCCCCGTACCAAGAGACCCAGTACTTC	TRBV15	NA	TRBJ2-5	TRBD2
CASSFIPAYEQYF	TGTGCCAGCAGCTTTATCCCAGCCTACGAGCAGTACTTC	TRBV7-9	NA	TRBJ2-7	NA
CASRPASDRRAYGYTF	TGTGCCAGCAGACCCGCCTCGGACAGGAGAGCCTATGGCTACACCTTC	TRBV27	NA	TRBJ1-2	TRBD1
CASSSLGTGQAYEQYF	TGTGCCAGCAGTTCCCTCGGGACAGGACAAGCGTACGAGCAGTACTTC	TRBV6-5	NA	TRBJ2-7	TRBD1
CASSQTSSTDTQYF	TGTGCCAGCAGCCAGACATCTAGCACAGATACGCAGTATTTT	TRBV7-9	NA	TRBJ2-3	NA
CAISESKFGGGYTEAFF	TGTGCCATCAGTGAGTCAAAATTTGGAGGAGGCTACACTGAAGCTTTCTTT	TRBV10-3	NA	TRBJ1-1	NA
CASRNRDTYEQYF	TGTGCCAGCAGAAACAGGGATACCTACGAGCAGTACTTC	TRBV28	NA	TRBJ2-7	NA
CASRRGTSGEQETQYF	TGTGCCAGCAGGAGGGGGACTAGCGGGGAACAAGAGACCCAGTACTTC	TRBV5-5	NA	TRBJ2-5	TRBD2
CASSFRGSSTEAFF	TGTGCCAGCAGTTTCAGGGGTAGTAGTACTGAAGCTTTCTTT	TRBV27	NA	TRBJ1-1	NA
CAGSQTGGGETQYF	TGTGCCGGCAGCCAGACAGGGGGAGGAGAGACCCAGTACTTC	TRBV5-4	NA	TRBJ2-5	TRBD1
CASAEGQGRNQPQHF	TGTGCCAGCGCAGAGGGACAGGGGCGAAATCAGCCCCAGCATTTT	TRBV25-1	NA	TRBJ1-5	TRBD1
CSVVVSGPNEQFF	TGCAGCGTTGTGGTGAGCGGGCCCAATGAGCAGTTCTTC	TRBV29-1	NA	TRBJ2-1	NA
CASTAQGIWDTQYF	TGTGCCAGCACCGCACAGGGCATTTGGGATACGCAGTATTTT	TRBV2	NA	TRBJ2-3	NA
CASSPREADEQFF	TGTGCTAGCAGCCCCCGGGAAGCGGATGAGCAGTTCTTC	TRBV7-7	few	TRBJ2-1	NA
CASSPEGRNTGELFF	TGTGCCAGCAGCCCGGAGGGTCGAAACACCGGGGAGCTGTTTTTT	TRBV4-2	few	TRBJ2-2	NA
CAISELGGRYNEQFF	TGTGCCATCAGTGAGTTAGGGGGTCGGTACAATGAGCAGTTCTTC	TRBV10-3	NA	TRBJ2-1	NA
CASSYAGSGKGETQYF	TGTGCCAGCAGTTACGCAGGGTCAGGGAAGGGAGAGACCCAGTACTTC	TRBV6-5	NA	TRBJ2-5	NA
CASSGHDRDTEAFF	TGTGCCAGCAGCGGGCATGACAGGGACACTGAAGCTTTCTTT	TRBV9	few	TRBJ1-1	TRBD1
CASSPQFSTYEQYF	TGTGCCAGCAGCCCCCAATTTTCAACCTACGAGCAGTACTTC	TRBV7-3	NA	TRBJ2-7	NA
CASTPGRTSGAAFGANVLTF	TGTGCCAGTACCCCAGGGAGGACTAGCGGGGCTGCGTTTGGGGCCAACGTCCTGACTTTC	TRBV19	NA	TRBJ2-6	TRBD2
CASSQKQGTQPQHF	TGTGCCAGCTCACAGAAACAGGGGACGCAGCCCCAGCATTTT	TRBV18	NA	TRBJ1-5	TRBD1
CASSTGTGLLAFF	TGTGCCAGCAGCACCGGGACAGGGCTATTAGCTTTCTTT	TRBV7-9	NA	TRBJ1-1	TRBD1
CASSPRKQRTAPNEQFF	TGTGCCAGCAGCCCTAGGAAGCAGAGGACAGCGCCTAATGAGCAGTTCTTC	TRBV7-9	NA	TRBJ2-1	NA
CASSEDVRRGYTF	TGTGCCAGCAGCGAGGACGTACGGAGGGGCTACACCTTC	TRBV9	NA	TRBJ1-2	NA
CASSLDGNEQFF	TGTGCCAGCAGCTTAGACGGGAATGAGCAGTTCTTC	TRBV11-3	NA	TRBJ2-1	NA
CASSLGSGRATDTQYF	TGTGCCAGCAGCTTAGGTAGCGGGAGAGCGACAGATACGCAGTATTTT	TRBV7-6	NA	TRBJ2-3	TRBD2
CASSPPAAGVSYEQFF	TGTGCCAGCTCACCACCTGCAGCGGGAGTTTCTTATGAGCAGTTCTTC	TRBV18	few	TRBJ2-1	TRBD2
CASSEGGLAVHYEQYF	TGTGCCAGCAGTGAAGGGGGACTAGCGGTCCACTACGAGCAGTACTTC	TRBV25-1	once	TRBJ2-7	TRBD2
CASSPKTSGRTLEAQYF	TGTGCCAGCAGCCCAAAGACTAGCGGGAGGACCCTTGAGGCGCAGTATTTT	TRBV5-4	NA	TRBJ2-3	TRBD2
CSAATPTGKAANTGELFF	TGCAGCGCTGCCACACCGACAGGGAAGGCCGCGAACACCGGGGAGCTGTTTTTT	TRBV29-1	NA	TRBJ2-2	TRBD1
CAISESGVGTYEQYF	TGTGCCATCAGTGAGTCCGGGGTGGGGACCTACGAGCAGTACTTC	TRBV10-3	NA	TRBJ2-7	NA
CATSLTTDRRGPSTF	TGCGCCACAAGCCTCACAACGGACAGGAGAGGTCCTAGCACCTTC	TRBV5-1	NA	TRBJ1-2	TRBD1
CASSLWGTGGGPYGYTF	TGTGCCAGCAGCCTCTGGGGGACAGGGGGAGGGCCCTATGGCTACACCTTC	TRBV11-3	NA	TRBJ1-2	TRBD1
CASSFKGGSNQPQHF	TGTGCCAGCAGCTTTAAAGGGGGTAGCAATCAGCCCCAGCATTTT	TRBV7-2	NA	TRBJ1-5	NA
CASGGLALHYEQYF	TGTGCCAGCGGGGGACTAGCGCTACACTACGAGCAGTACTTC	TRBV28	many	TRBJ2-7	TRBD2
CASSGTSGGRDTQYF	TGTGCCAGCAGTGGGACTAGCGGGGGTAGGGATACGCAGTATTTT	TRBV2	NA	TRBJ2-3	TRBD2
CASSPRLAALDTQYF	TGTGCCAGCAGCCCCCGACTAGCGGCCCTAGATACGCAGTATTTT	TRBV9	NA	TRBJ2-3	TRBD2
CASSQLGTVYNEQFF	TGTGCCAGCAGTCAACTCGGGACAGTCTACAATGAGCAGTTCTTC	TRBV28	NA	TRBJ2-1	TRBD1
CASSYARGYEQYF	TGTGCCAGCAGTTACGCCCGGGGTTACGAGCAGTACTTC	TRBV6-5	NA	TRBJ2-7	NA
CASSLGGDGYTF	TGTGCCAGCAGCTTAGGGGGGGATGGCTACACCTTC	TRBV7-6	NA	TRBJ1-2	NA